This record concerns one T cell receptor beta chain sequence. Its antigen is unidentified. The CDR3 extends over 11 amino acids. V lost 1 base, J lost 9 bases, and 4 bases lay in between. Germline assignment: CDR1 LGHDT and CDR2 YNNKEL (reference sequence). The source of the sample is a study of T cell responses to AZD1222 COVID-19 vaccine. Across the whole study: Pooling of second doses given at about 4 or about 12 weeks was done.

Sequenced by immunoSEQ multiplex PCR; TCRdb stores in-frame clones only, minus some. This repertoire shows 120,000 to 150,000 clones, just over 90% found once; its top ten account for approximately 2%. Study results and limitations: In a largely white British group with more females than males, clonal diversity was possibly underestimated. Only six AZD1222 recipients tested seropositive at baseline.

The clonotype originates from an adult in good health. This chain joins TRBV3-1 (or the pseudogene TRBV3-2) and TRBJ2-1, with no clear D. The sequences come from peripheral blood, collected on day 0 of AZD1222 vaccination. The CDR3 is CASSQAGEQFF. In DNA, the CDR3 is TGTGCCAGCAGCCAAGCAGGTGAGCAGTTCTTC.